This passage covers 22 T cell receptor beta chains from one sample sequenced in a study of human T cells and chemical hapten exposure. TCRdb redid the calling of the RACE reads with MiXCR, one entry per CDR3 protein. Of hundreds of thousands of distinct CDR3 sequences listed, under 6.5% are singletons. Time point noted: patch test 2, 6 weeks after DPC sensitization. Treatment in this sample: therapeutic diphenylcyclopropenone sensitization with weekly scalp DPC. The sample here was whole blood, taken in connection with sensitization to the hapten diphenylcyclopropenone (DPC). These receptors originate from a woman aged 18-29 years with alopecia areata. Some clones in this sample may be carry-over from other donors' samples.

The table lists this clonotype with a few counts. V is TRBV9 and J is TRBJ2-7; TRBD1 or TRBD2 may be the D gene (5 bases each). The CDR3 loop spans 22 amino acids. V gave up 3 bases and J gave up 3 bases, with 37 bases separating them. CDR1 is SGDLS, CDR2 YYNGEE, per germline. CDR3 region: CASSAGAILPERASVSLYEQYF. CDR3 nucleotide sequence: TGTGCCAGCAGCGCCGGGGCCATTTTGCCGGAGAGAGCCTCTGTTTCACTCTACGAGCAGTACTTC.

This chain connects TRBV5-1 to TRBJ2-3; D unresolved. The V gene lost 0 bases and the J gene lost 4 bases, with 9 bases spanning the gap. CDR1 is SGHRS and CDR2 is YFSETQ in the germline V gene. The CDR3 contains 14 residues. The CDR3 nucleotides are TGCGCCAGCAGCTTGGCCCTGAGGCCAGATACGCAGTATTTT. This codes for CASSLALRPDTQYF.

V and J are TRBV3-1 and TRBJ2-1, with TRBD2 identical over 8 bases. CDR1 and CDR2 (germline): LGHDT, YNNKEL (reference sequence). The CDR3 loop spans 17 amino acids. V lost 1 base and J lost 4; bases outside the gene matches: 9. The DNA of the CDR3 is TGTGCCAGCAGCCAAGGACTAGCGCTAGCTCAATACAATGAGCAGTTCTTC. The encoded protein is CASSQGLALAQYNEQFF.

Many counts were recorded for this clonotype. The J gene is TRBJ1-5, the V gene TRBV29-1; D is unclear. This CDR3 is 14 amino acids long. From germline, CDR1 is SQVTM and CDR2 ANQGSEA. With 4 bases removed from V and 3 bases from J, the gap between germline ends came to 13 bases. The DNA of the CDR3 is TGCAGCGTTGTTTCAGGCAACCTCAATCAGCCCCAGCATTTT. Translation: CSVVSGNLNQPQHF.

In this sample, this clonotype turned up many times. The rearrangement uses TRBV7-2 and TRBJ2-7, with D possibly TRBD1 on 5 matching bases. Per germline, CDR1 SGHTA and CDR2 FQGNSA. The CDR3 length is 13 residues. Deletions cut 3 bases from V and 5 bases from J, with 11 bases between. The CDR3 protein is CASSLGQSNEQYF. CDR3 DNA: TGTGCCAGCAGCTTGGGGCAATCGAACGAGCAGTACTTC. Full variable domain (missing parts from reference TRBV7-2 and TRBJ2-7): GAGVSQSPSNKVTEKGKDVELRCDPISGHTALYWYRQSLGQGLEFLIYFQGNSAPDKSGLPSDRFSAERTGGSVSTLTIQRTQQEDSAVYLCASSLGQSNEQYFGPGTRLTVT.

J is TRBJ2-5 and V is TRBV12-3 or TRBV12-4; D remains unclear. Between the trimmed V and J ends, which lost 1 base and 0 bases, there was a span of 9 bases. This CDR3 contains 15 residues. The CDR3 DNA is TGTGCCAGCAGTTTAGGCCAGCTCCACCAAGAGACCCAGTACTTC. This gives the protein CASSLGQLHQETQYF.

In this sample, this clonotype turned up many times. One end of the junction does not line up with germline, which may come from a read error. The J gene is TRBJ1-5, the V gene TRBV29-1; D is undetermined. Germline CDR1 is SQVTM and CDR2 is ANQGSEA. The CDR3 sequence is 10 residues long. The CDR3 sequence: CSAIRGSQDF. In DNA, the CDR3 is TGCAGCGCGATTCGAGGCTCTCAGGATTTT. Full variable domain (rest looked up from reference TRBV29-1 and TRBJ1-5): SAVISQKPSRDICQRGTSLTIQCQVDSQVTMMFWYRQQPGQSLTLIATANQGSEATYESGFVIDKFPISRPNLTFSTLTVSNMSPEDSSIYLCSAIRGSQDFGDGTRLSIL.

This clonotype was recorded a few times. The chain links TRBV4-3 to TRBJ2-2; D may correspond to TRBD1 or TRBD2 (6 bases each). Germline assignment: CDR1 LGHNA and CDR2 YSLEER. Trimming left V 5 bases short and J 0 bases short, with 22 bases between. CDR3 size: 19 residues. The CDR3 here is CASSSEGGYAGPNTGELFF. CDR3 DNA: TGCGCCAGCAGCTCCGAAGGGGGGTATGCGGGGCCGAACACCGGGGAGCTGTTTTTT.

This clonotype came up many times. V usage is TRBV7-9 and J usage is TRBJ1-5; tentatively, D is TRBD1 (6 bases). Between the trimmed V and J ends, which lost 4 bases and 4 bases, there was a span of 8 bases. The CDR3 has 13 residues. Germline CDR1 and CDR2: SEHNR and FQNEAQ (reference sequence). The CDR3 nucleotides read TGTGCCAGCAGCTGGGGGCTTAATCAGCCCCAGCATTTT. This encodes CASSWGLNQPQHF.

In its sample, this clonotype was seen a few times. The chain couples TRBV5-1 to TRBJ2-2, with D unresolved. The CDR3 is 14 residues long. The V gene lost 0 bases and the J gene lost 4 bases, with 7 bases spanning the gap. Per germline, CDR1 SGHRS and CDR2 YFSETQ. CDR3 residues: CASSLERVTGELFF. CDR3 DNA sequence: TGCGCCAGCAGCTTGGAACGGGTCACCGGGGAGCTGTTTTTT. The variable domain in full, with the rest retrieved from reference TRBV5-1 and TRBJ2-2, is KAGVTQTPRYLIKTRGQQVTLSCSPISGHRSVSWYQQTPGQGLQFLFEYFSETQRNKGNFPGRFSGRQFSNSRSEMNVSTLELGDSALYLCASSLERVTGELFFGEGSRLTVL.

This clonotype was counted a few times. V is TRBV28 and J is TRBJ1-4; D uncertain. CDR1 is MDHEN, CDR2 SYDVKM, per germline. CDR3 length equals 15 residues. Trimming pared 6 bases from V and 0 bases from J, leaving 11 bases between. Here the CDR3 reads CASSPLKTTNEKLFF. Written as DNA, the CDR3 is TGTGCCAGCAGCCCCCTTAAAACAACTAATGAAAAACTGTTTTTT.

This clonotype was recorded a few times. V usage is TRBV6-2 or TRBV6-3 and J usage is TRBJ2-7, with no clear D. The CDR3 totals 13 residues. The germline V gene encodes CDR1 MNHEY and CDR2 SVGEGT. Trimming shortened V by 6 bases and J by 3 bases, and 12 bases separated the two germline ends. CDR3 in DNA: TGTGCCAGCAGGCCTAAGGCGTACTACGAGCAGTACTTC. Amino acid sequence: CASRPKAYYEQYF.

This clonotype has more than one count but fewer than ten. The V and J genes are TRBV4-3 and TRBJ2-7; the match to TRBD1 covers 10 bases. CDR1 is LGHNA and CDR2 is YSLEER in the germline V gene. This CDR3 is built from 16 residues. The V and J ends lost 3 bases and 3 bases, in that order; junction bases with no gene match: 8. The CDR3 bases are TGCGCCAGCAGCCATTCTAGACAGGGGGCTAGCTACGAGCAGTACTTC. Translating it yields CASSHSRQGASYEQYF.

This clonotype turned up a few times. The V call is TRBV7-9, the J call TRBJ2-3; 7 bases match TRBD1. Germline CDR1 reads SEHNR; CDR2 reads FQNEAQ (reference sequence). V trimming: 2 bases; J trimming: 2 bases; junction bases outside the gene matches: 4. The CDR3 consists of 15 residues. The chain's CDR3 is CASSLLGTDTDTQYF. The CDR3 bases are TGTGCCAGCAGCTTATTAGGGACAGACACAGATACGCAGTATTTT.

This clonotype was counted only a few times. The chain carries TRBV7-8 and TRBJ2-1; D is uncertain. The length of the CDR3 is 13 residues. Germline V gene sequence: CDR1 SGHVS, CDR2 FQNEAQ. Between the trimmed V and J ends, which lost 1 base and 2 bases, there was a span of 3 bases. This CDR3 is CASSLEAYNEQFF. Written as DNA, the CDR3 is TGTGCCAGCAGCTTAGAAGCCTACAATGAGCAGTTCTTC.

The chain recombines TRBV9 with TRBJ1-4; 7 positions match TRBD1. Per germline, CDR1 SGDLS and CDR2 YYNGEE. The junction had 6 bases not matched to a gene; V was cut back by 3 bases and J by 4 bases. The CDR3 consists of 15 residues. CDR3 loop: CASSARGDSNEKLFF. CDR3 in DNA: TGTGCCAGCAGCGCGAGAGGGGACAGTAATGAAAAACTGTTTTTT.

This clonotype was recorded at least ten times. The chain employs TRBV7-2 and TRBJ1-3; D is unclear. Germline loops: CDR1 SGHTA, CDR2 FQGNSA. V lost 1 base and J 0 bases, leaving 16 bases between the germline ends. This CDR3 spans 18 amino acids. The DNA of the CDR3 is TGTGCCAGCAGCTTAGAATCGTGGACGGGATACTCTGGAAACACCATATATTTT. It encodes CASSLESWTGYSGNTIYF.

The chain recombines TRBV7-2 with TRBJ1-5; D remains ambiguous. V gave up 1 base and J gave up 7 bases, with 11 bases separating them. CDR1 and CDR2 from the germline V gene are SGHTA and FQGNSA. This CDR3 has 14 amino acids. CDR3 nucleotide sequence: TGTGCCAGCAGCTTAGAAGGACGACTACAGCCCCAGCATTTT. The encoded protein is CASSLEGRLQPQHF.

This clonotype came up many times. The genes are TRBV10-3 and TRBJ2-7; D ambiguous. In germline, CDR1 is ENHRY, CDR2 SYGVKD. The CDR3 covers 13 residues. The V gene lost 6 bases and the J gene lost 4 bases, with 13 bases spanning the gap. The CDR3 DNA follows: TGTGCCATCAGAGACGGAGTAGAATACGAGCAGTACTTC. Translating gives CAIRDGVEYEQYF.

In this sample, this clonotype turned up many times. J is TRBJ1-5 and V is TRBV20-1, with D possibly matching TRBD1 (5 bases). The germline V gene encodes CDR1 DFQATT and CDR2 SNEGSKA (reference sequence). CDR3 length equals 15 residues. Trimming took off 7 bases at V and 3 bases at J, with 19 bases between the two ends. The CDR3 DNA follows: TGCAGTGGTTGGAGGGGACCCTTACTCAATCAGCCCCAGCATTTT. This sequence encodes CSGWRGPLLNQPQHF.

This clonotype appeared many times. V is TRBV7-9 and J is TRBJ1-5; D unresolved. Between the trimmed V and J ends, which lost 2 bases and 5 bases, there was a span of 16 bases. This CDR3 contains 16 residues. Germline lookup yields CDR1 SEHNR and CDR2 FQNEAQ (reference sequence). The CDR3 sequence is CASSLILGGVDQPQHF. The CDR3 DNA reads TGTGCCAGCAGCTTAATACTTGGTGGGGTTGATCAGCCCCAGCATTTT.

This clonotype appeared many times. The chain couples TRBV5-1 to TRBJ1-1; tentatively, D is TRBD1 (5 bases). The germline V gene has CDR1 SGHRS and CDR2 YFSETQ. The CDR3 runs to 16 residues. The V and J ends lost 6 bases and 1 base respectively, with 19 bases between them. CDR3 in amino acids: CASTLGHGGANTEAFF. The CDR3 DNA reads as TGCGCCAGCACCCTCGGCCACGGAGGGGCGAACACTGAAGCTTTCTTT.